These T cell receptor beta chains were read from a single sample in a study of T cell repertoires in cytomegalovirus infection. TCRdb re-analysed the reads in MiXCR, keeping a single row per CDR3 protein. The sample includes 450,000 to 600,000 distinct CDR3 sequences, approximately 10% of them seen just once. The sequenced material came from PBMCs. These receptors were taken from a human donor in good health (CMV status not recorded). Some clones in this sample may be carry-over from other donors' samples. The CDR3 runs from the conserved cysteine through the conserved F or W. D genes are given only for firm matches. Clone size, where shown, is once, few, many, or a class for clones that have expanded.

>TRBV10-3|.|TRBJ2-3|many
TGTGCCATCAGAGTTGGGACTGGGAGCACAGATACGCAGTATTTT
CAIRVGTGSTDTQYF
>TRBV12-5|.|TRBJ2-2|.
TGTGCTAGTGGTCCGCGGGTCGACGGGGAGCTGTTTTTT
CASGPRVDGELFF
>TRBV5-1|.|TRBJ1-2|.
TGCGCCAGCAGCTTCGGGGCAGCGGAATATGGCTACACCTTC
CASSFGAAEYGYTF
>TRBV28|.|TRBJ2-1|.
TGTGCCAGCAGTTCGATACCACAGGGTGCCGATCTCCTTCATCTATACAATGAGCAGTTCTTC
CASSSIPQGADLLHLYNEQFF
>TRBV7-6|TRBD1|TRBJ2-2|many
TGTGCCAGCAGCATGGACAGGGGGAGGGAGCTGTTTTTT
CASSMDRGRELFF
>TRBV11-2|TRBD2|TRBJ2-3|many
TGTGCCAGCAGCTCGATAACGGGACTAGCGGGGATGGCAGATACGCAGTATTTT
CASSSITGLAGMADTQYF
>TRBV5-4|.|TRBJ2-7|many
TGTGCCAGCAGCTTGGGAGACAGAACCTACGAGCAGTACTTC
CASSLGDRTYEQYF
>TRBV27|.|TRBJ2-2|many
TGTGCCAGCAGTCCCGGATTCTGGGAAGGGGAGCTGTTTTTT
CASSPGFWEGELFF
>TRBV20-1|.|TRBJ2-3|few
TGCAGTGCGCCCGGGAGCCACAACTCAGGAGCAGATACGCAGTATTTT
CSAPGSHNSGADTQYF
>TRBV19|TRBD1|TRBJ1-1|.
TGTGCCAGTAGTACGTCCCCCGGACAGGGAATGAACACTGAAGCTTTCTTT
CASSTSPGQGMNTEAFF
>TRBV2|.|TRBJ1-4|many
TGTGCCAGCCGAGCCCAGGGGCTTACTAATGAAAAACTGTTTTTT
CASRAQGLTNEKLFF
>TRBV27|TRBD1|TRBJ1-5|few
TGTGCCAGCAGTCCTGGGACAGAGACCGGTCGGCCCCAGCATTTT
CASSPGTETGRPQHF
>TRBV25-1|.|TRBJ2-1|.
TGTGCCAGCAGGGGGTACTCCTCTTACAATGAGCAGTTCTTC
CASRGYSSYNEQFF
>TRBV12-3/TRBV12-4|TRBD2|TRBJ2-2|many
TGTGCCAGCAGTTTATGGCTAGCGGAAATCGGGGAGCTGTTTTTT
CASSLWLAEIGELFF
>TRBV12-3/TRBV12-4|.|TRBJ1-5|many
TGTGCCAGCAGTCCTGGTGAGGGGGGGAGCAATCAGCCCCAGCATTTT
CASSPGEGGSNQPQHF
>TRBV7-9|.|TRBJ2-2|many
TGTGCCAGCAGCTCGCTAGCAGGGATCGGGGAGCTGTTTTTT
CASSSLAGIGELFF
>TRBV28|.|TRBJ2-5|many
TGTGCCAGCAGTCCCCTGCGGGGGCCCTCAGGAGAGACCCAGTACTTC
CASSPLRGPSGETQYF
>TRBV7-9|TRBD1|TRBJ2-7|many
TGTGCCAGCACCCCAAGGGGACAGGGTCTCCACGAGCAGTACTTC
CASTPRGQGLHEQYF
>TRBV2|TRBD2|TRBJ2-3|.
TGTGCCAGCATCTCACTAGCGGAAACAGATACGCAGTATTTT
CASISLAETDTQYF
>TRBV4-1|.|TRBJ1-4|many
TGCGCCAGCAGCCAGTCGTTTTTGGAAAAACTGTTTTTT
CASSQSFLEKLFF
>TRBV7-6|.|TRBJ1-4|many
TGTGCCAGCAGCTTTCGGTACGGGCCTACAACTAATGAAAAACTGTTTTTT
CASSFRYGPTTNEKLFF
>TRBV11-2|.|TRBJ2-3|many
TGTGCCAGCAGCTTTTCCGACAGGGACTCAGATACGCAGTATTTT
CASSFSDRDSDTQYF